This entry lists 26 T cell receptor beta chains sequenced from one sample in a study of blood T cell repertoires in COVID-19. Libraries were prepared by immunoSEQ multiplex PCR; TCRdb keeps only in-frame clonotypes and omits some of them. Among 5,500 to 7,000 clones listed, roughly 91% were seen once. Material for sequencing was peripheral blood. These receptors were taken from a human donor in a cohort sampled during active COVID-19.

The rearrangement joins TRBV28 to TRBJ2-7; tentative D call: TRBD2 (6 bases). The CDR3 spans 11 residues. The V end lost 6 bases, the J end lost 3 bases, and 6 bases lay between the germline ends. Looked up from germline, CDR1 is MDHEN and CDR2 is SYDVKM. The CDR3 DNA is TGTGCCAGCAGGGGGGGCTACGAGCAGTACTTC. As protein: CASRGGYEQYF.

The V and J genes are TRBV19 and TRBJ1-2, with TRBD1 as a possible D gene (5 bases). Germline V gene lookup returns CDR1 LNHDA and CDR2 SQIVND (reference sequence). The ends were cut back, 1 base at V and 2 bases at J, with 14 bases in the middle. This CDR3 region has 16 residues. CDR3 DNA sequence: TGTGCCAGTAGTATAGGGCGAGGACAACTGAACTATGGCTACACCTTC. It is translated as CASSIGRGQLNYGYTF.

This clone was picked up one time. The chain is built from TRBV2 and TRBJ1-2; D not resolved. CDR1 SNHLY and CDR2 FYNNEI come from the germline V gene. CDR3 length equals 14 residues. V shed 7 bases and J shed 2 bases, with 14 bases lying between them. The CDR3 sequence: CASTSTRINYGYTF. The CDR3 bases are TGTGCCAGCACAAGCACGAGAATAAACTATGGCTACACCTTC. The full variable domain, in which reference TRBV2 and TRBJ1-2 provide the parts outside the CDR3, is EPEVTQTPSHQVTQMGQEVILRCVPISNHLYFYWYRQILGQKVEFLVSFYNNEISEKSEIFDDQFSVERPDGSNFTLKIRSTKLEDSAMYFCASTSTRINYGYTFGSGTRLTVV.

The rearrangement uses TRBV3-1 (or the pseudogene TRBV3-2) and TRBJ2-3; D might be TRBD1 (6 bases). CDR1 and CDR2 (germline): LGHDT, YNNKEL (reference sequence). The CDR3 sequence is 15 residues long. Trimming took 4 bases from V and 6 from J, leaving 17 bases between them. The CDR3 sequence: CASSPPPGAGDTQYF. CDR3 nucleotide sequence: TGTGCCAGCAGCCCACCCCCAGGGGCTGGGGATACGCAGTATTTT.

The chain joins TRBV29-1 to TRBJ1-5, with D perhaps matching TRBD1 (6 bases). Germline assignment: CDR1 SQVTM and CDR2 ANQGSEA. The CDR3 consists of 13 residues. The V end lost 4 bases, the J end lost 3 bases, and 10 bases lay between the germline ends. The CDR3 nucleotides read TGCAGCGTTGTATGGGGGCCCAATCAGCCCCAGCATTTT. Translating it yields CSVVWGPNQPQHF.

V is TRBV20-1 and J is TRBJ2-7, with 7 bases aligning to TRBD2. J gave up 3 bases and V 7 bases, and 3 bases lay outside the gene matches. The CDR3 extends over 11 amino acids. The germline gives CDR1 DFQATT, CDR2 SNEGSKA (reference sequence). This chain's CDR3 is CSVRGGYEQYF. CDR3 bases: TGCAGTGTGCGCGGGGGCTACGAGCAGTACTTC.

CDR3 sequence: CASSQGGTSGSGWETQYF. Here the CDR3 DNA reads TGTGCCAGCAGCCAAGGTGGGACTAGCGGGTCCGGATGGGAGACCCAGTACTTC. The chain has TRBV4-2 and TRBJ2-5; the match to TRBD2 covers 12 bases. This CDR3 has 18 amino acids. The junction had 11 bases not matched to a gene; V was cut back by 1 base and J by 5 bases. Germline V gene sequence: CDR1 LGHNA, CDR2 YNFKEQ.

The chain links TRBV7-2 to TRBJ1-3; 10 nucleotides agree with TRBD1. The length of the CDR3 is 17 residues. J lost 1 base, V lost 1 base, and 4 bases had no gene match. Germline loops: CDR1 SGHTA, CDR2 FQGNSA. In DNA form, the CDR3 reads TGTGCCAGCAGCTTAGGGGGACAGGGGATTTCTGGAAACACCATATATTTT. Encoded protein: CASSLGGQGISGNTIYF.

The chain employs TRBV2 and TRBJ1-1; possible D gene TRBD1, 5 bases. This CDR3 region has 14 residues. The V end was cut by 8 bases, the J end by 6 bases, with 19 bases between. Germline assignment: CDR1 SNHLY and CDR2 FYNNEI. CDR3 bases: TGTGCCAGCTGGCAGGGTGCCACGAGCGCTGAAGCTTTCTTT. Translating it yields CASWQGATSAEAFF. The whole variable domain, filled in from reference TRBV2 and TRBJ1-1, reads EPEVTQTPSHQVTQMGQEVILRCVPISNHLYFYWYRQILGQKVEFLVSFYNNEISEKSEIFDDQFSVERPDGSNFTLKIRSTKLEDSAMYFCASWQGATSAEAFFGQGTRLTVV.

This clone was detected once. V usage is TRBV19 and J usage is TRBJ1-1; D not certain. The CDR3 covers 13 residues. V was pared by 5 bases and J by 1 base, with 8 bases between. Germline lookup yields CDR1 LNHDA and CDR2 SQIVND (reference sequence). The CDR3 region has the DNA TGTGCCAGTAGTTTCCGTAAGAACACTGAAGCTTTCTTT. Amino acids: CASSFRKNTEAFF.

The chain links TRBV7-9 to TRBJ2-6, with D perhaps matching TRBD1 (6 bases). Germline V lookup: CDR1 SEHNR, CDR2 FQNEAQ (reference sequence). The length of the CDR3 is 18 residues. Trimming cost V 5 bases and J 4 bases, with 21 bases left between them. The CDR3 sequence: CASSTRTATQRGANVLTF. CDR3 nucleotides: TGTGCCAGCAGCACCCGGACAGCCACCCAAAGAGGGGCCAACGTCCTGACTTTC.

The chain has TRBV6-2 or TRBV6-3 and TRBJ1-5; TRBD1 aligns across 7 bases. Trimming cost V 6 bases and J 0 bases; bases outside gene matches: 14. The germline gives CDR1 MNHEY, CDR2 SVGEGT. The CDR3 has 18 amino acids. The CDR3 loop reads CASSYSSGQLVSNQPQHF. The CDR3 DNA follows: TGTGCCAGCAGCTATAGTTCGGGACAGCTAGTTAGCAATCAGCCCCAGCATTTT.

The genes are TRBV5-6 and TRBJ2-7; TRBD1 matches at 8 bases. Germline loops: CDR1 SGHDT, CDR2 YYEEEE. After removal of 4 bases from V and 2 bases from J, the junction contained 8 bases not matched to a gene. This CDR3 is built from 15 residues. CDR3 in amino acids: CASSHNDRGTYEQYF. CDR3 bases: TGTGCCAGCAGCCACAACGACAGGGGAACCTACGAGCAGTACTTC. Variable domain in full (rest from reference TRBV5-6 and TRBJ2-7): DAGVTQSPTHLIKTRGQQVTLRCSPKSGHDTVSWYQQALGQGPQFIFQYYEEEERQRGNFPDRFSGHQFPNYSSELNVNALLLGDSALYLCASSHNDRGTYEQYFGPGTRLTVT.

This clone has only one observation. The chain recombines TRBV11-2 with TRBJ2-7, with 9 bases lining up with TRBD1. The CDR3 is 17 amino acids. V shed 0 bases and J 1 base; nucleotides not matched to a gene: 7. Germline V gene sequence: CDR1 SGHAT, CDR2 FQNNGV. The DNA for the CDR3 is TGTGCCAGCAGCTTAGATCGAGGGGGACAGGGTTCCTACGAGCAGTACTTC. Its protein is CASSLDRGGQGSYEQYF.

In its sample, this clone was seen a few times. The chain joins TRBV10-1 to TRBJ2-7; 9 bases agree with TRBD2. Germline loops: CDR1 WNHNN, CDR2 SYGVQD (reference sequence). Unmatched junction bases numbered 6, after V lost 3 bases and J lost 6 bases. The CDR3 consists of 14 residues. CDR3 nucleotide sequence: TGCGCCAGCAGTGACGCGGGGGGGCCTATCGAGCAGTACTTC. It specifies CASSDAGGPIEQYF.

This clone occurred once. V is TRBV5-1 and J is TRBJ2-1; perhaps TRBD1 as D (5 bases). V gave up 4 bases and J gave up 9 bases, with 20 bases separating them. Germline V gene lookup returns CDR1 SGHRS and CDR2 YFSETQ. This CDR3 has 15 residues. The CDR3 DNA sequence: TGCGCCAGCAGCCAGGACGGACAACCTACAGGTGAGCAGTTCTTC. Amino acid sequence: CASSQDGQPTGEQFF.

The chain employs TRBV27 and TRBJ1-6; TRBD1 agrees at 8 bases. CDR1 MNHEY and CDR2 SMNVEV come from the germline V gene (reference sequence). Unmatched junction bases numbered 12, after V lost 7 bases and J lost 10 bases. The CDR3 sequence is 15 residues long. The CDR3 sequence: CASTAGQGISSPLHF. CDR3 sequence (DNA): TGTGCCAGCACCGCCGGACAGGGAATTAGCTCACCCCTCCACTTT.

V gene TRBV4-1 combines with J gene TRBJ1-2, with 9 bases fitting TRBD1. This CDR3 comprises 15 residues. Per germline, CDR1 MGHRA and CDR2 YSYEKL. The trim removed 3 bases at V and 5 bases at J, leaving 7 bases unmatched. The chain's CDR3 is CASSHPQGAGYGYTF. The CDR3 nucleotides read TGCGCCAGCAGCCACCCACAGGGGGCAGGGTATGGCTACACCTTC.

V gene TRBV5-8 combines with J gene TRBJ2-7; weak D call: TRBD2 (6 bases). V was trimmed by 6 bases and J by 3 bases, leaving 16 bases between them. The CDR3 loop spans 14 amino acids. The germline CDR1 and CDR2 sequences are SGHTS and YDEGEE. CDR3 nucleotide sequence: TGTGCCAGCAAAGAGCCCGGGACTTACTACGAGCAGTACTTC. It encodes CASKEPGTYYEQYF.

The chain links TRBV27 to TRBJ2-1; D remains ambiguous. This CDR3 is 13 amino acids long. The germline V gene has CDR1 MNHEY and CDR2 SMNVEV (reference sequence). V shed 0 bases and J shed 5 bases, with 5 bases lying between them. The CDR3 loop is CASSLSINNEQFF. For the CDR3, the DNA is TGTGCCAGCAGTTTATCCATCAACAATGAGCAGTTCTTC.

This rearrangement joins TRBV6-6 to TRBJ2-7, with TRBD2 matching over 11 bases. The CDR3 sequence is 16 residues long. The V gene end was trimmed by 6 bases and the J gene end by 4 bases; junction bases not matched to a gene: 11. Germline V gene data show CDR1 as MNHNY and CDR2 as SVGAGI (reference sequence). The CDR3 nucleotides are TGTGCCAGCAGCCGGAAGACTAGCGGGATTGGGTACGAGCAGTACTTC. This codes for CASSRKTSGIGYEQYF.

The chain couples TRBV4-2 to TRBJ2-1; 7 bases fit TRBD2. J was trimmed by 3 bases and V by 2 bases; bases with no gene match: 4. In germline, CDR1 is LGHNA, CDR2 YNFKEQ. The CDR3 is 15 amino acids. The CDR3 DNA reads TGTGCCAGCAGCCAACGACGGGGGGACTACAATGAGCAGTTCTTC. It specifies CASSQRRGDYNEQFF.

The chain uses TRBV6-5 and TRBJ2-7, with 8 bases that match TRBD2. From germline, CDR1 is MNHEY and CDR2 SVGAGI. The CDR3 is 15 amino acids. V shed 0 bases and J 2 bases; nucleotides not matched to a gene: 3. CDR3 bases: TGTGCCAGCAGTTACTCCGGGGGGGCCCCCTACGAGCAGTACTTC. Protein: CASSYSGGAPYEQYF.

This clone occurred once. The V gene is TRBV27, the J gene TRBJ1-5; perhaps TRBD1 as D (5 bases). The CDR3 covers 15 residues. The V gene's germline CDR1 is MNHEY and CDR2 SMNVEV (reference sequence). Trimming shortened V by 6 bases and J by 2 bases, and 14 bases separated the two germline ends. Here the CDR3 DNA reads TGTGCCAGCAGAGATCAGGGATTTGGCAATCAGCCCCAGCATTTT. Residues: CASRDQGFGNQPQHF.

The chain employs TRBV25-1 and TRBJ2-5; weak D call: TRBD1 (5 bases). The germline CDR1 and CDR2 sequences are MGHDK and SYGVNS. V lost 0 bases and J lost 4, with 9 bases in between. The CDR3 is 14 residues long. The CDR3 DNA sequence: TGTGCCAGCAGTGAATATTGGGGCCGAGAGACCCAGTACTTC. Amino acid sequence: CASSEYWGRETQYF.

Comments on this clone: Distinct nucleotide sequences in the sample also encode this CDR3. The genes are TRBV19 and TRBJ1-5, with TRBD1 matching over 8 bases. The J segment lost 6 bases and the V segment lost 4 bases, leaving 8 bases of the junction unmatched. The CDR3 loop spans 15 amino acids. Germline V gives CDR1 LNHDA, CDR2 SQIVND (reference sequence). The DNA of the CDR3 is TGTGCCAGTAGTACTCCAGGACAGGGAACTCAGCCCCAGCATTTT. It translates to CASSTPGQGTQPQHF. The whole variable domain, remainder taken from reference TRBV19 and TRBJ1-5, is DGGITQSPKYLFRKEGQNVTLSCEQNLNHDAMYWYRQDPGQGLRLIYYSQIVNDFQKGDIAEGYSVSREKKESFPLTVTSAQKNPTAFYLCASSTPGQGTQPQHFGDGTRLSIL.